Listed here is a single T cell receptor (beta chain). Its cognate antigen is unknown. These data are taken from a study of T cells in localized non-small cell lung cancer. Regarding the study as a whole: Uninvolved adjacent lung had the highest recorded T cell clonality, with tumor below it. Appearing in adjacent lung were a median approximately 57 of the top 100 tumor clones.

Sequencing used immunoSEQ multiplex PCR; TCRdb keeps in-frame clones, though not all of them. The data show around 130,000 clones, with more than 70% seen just once and about 1.5% held by the top ten. CDR1 is SQVTM, CDR2 ANQGSEA, per germline. Trimming removed 1 base from V and 3 bases from J; junction bases left unmatched: 8. The CDR3 spans 16 residues. The chain links TRBV29-1 to TRBJ2-3, with TRBD2 matching over 9 bases. This TCR came from a female donor older than 55 with stage I lung adenocarcinoma. The source was peripheral blood, collected before any cancer treatment. As DNA, the CDR3 is TGCAGCGTTGAAGGGTTAGCGGGAGTGACGACAGATACGCAGTATTTT. It codes for CSVEGLAGVTTDTQYF.